These 5 T cell receptor beta chains were sequenced from one sample in a study of cytomegalovirus exposure and HLA in healthy donors. Primers for the PCR totalled 60 Vbeta and 13 Jbeta. Only in-frame clones appear in the TCRdb table, and some are missing; sequencing was by immunoSEQ multiplex PCR. This repertoire shows some 160,000 clones, 80% to 85% found once; its top ten account for less than 2.5%. Sequenced material: PBMCs. The receptors shown here come from a boy younger than 10 in good health and CMV-seronegative.

V usage is TRBV5-4 and J usage is TRBJ2-3; 13 positions match TRBD2. Germline assignment: CDR1 SGHNT and CDR2 YYREEE (reference sequence). This CDR3 has 17 residues. With 3 bases clipped from V and 0 bases from J, the junction kept 4 bases outside the gene matches. The CDR3 is CASSSRLAGGSTDTQYF. CDR3 coding DNA: TGTGCCAGCAGCTCTCGACTAGCGGGGGGTAGCACAGATACGCAGTATTTT.

The chain employs TRBV9 and TRBJ2-5; D may be TRBD2 (6 bases). The CDR3 is 13 amino acids. Germline V gene sequence: CDR1 SGDLS, CDR2 YYNGEE. V lost 2 bases to trimming and J lost 4 bases, with 9 bases between them. CDR3 bases: TGTGCCAGCAGCGTGGGACTCATAGAGACCCAGTACTTC. Translating it yields CASSVGLIETQYF.

The chain has TRBV6-1 and TRBJ2-1, with TRBD2 as a possible D gene (5 bases). The CDR3 contains 12 residues. Germline CDR1 and CDR2: MNHNS and SASEGT. V was trimmed by 10 bases and J by 8 bases, leaving 15 bases between them. CDR3 bases: TGTGCCACCCGAGACTACCCCGATGAGCAGTTCTTC. Amino acids: CATRDYPDEQFF.

CDR3 nucleotide sequence: TGCAGCGTAACTAGCGGGAGCACAGATACGCAGTATTTT. It encodes CSVTSGSTDTQYF. The chain recombines TRBV29-1 with TRBJ2-3; 9 bases agree with TRBD2. The germline V gene has CDR1 SQVTM and CDR2 ANQGSEA. This CDR3 is built from 13 residues. Trimming at V came to 6 bases and at J to 0 bases, leaving 1 base not matched to a gene.

The chain is built from TRBV5-1 and TRBJ2-5; 14 bases line up with TRBD2. Losses at the gene ends were 4 bases for V and 2 bases for J; bases not matched to a gene: 7. CDR3 size: 17 residues. The germline gives CDR1 SGHRS, CDR2 YFSETQ. The chain's CDR3 is CASSLGLAGGRQETQYF. The CDR3 DNA sequence: TGCGCCAGCAGCCTAGGACTAGCGGGAGGTCGACAAGAGACCCAGTACTTC.